Below, 10 T cell receptor beta chains from the same sample are listed, as sequenced in a study of blood T cell repertoires in COVID-19. Only in-frame clones appear in the TCRdb table, and some are missing; sequencing was by immunoSEQ multiplex PCR. This table holds 150,000 to 170,000 clones, around 83% found once. Sample: peripheral blood. Every receptor here comes from a woman in her fifties or sixties with acute or convalescent COVID-19.

V and J are TRBV27 and TRBJ1-2, with a tentative D call TRBD1 (5 bases). The V end lost 0 bases, the J end lost 4 bases, and 12 bases lay between the germline ends. Germline loops: CDR1 MNHEY, CDR2 SMNVEV (reference sequence). The CDR3 is made up of 15 amino acids. CDR3 nucleotides: TGTGCCAGCAGTTTATCGATCCAGGGAGGCTATGGCTACACCTTC. As protein: CASSLSIQGGYGYTF.

The gene calls are TRBV15 and TRBJ1-3; a weak D match, TRBD1 (5 bases). Trimming left V 1 base short and J 3 bases short, with 13 bases between. The CDR3 consists of 16 residues. CDR1 LNHNV and CDR2 YYDKDF come from the germline V gene (reference sequence). CDR3 nucleotide sequence: TGTGCCACCAGCAGAGCTGGGCAGGGAGGTGGAAACACCATATATTTT. It translates to CATSRAGQGGGNTIYF.

CDR3 coding DNA: TGCGCCAGCAGCGTTGGACAGGGAAACTATGGCTACACCTTC. It yields the protein CASSVGQGNYGYTF. The V and J genes are TRBV5-1 and TRBJ1-2; 8 bases line up with TRBD1. V was pared by 4 bases and J by 2 bases, with 4 bases of the junction left unmatched. This CDR3 is built from 14 residues. Germline V CDR1 and CDR2: SGHRS, YFSETQ.

This chain uses TRBV19 with TRBJ2-5; 10 positions match TRBD1. The CDR3 spans 14 residues. Germline V gene lookup returns CDR1 LNHDA and CDR2 SQIVND (reference sequence). V dropped 3 bases and J dropped 3; count of bases not matched to a gene: 1. CDR3 residues: CASSMDRGKETQYF. The CDR3 DNA follows: TGTGCCAGTAGTATGGACAGGGGGAAAGAGACCCAGTACTTC. The complete variable domain, with remaining parts taken from reference TRBV19 and TRBJ2-5, reads DGGITQSPKYLFRKEGQNVTLSCEQNLNHDAMYWYRQDPGQGLRLIYYSQIVNDFQKGDIAEGYSVSREKKESFPLTVTSAQKNPTAFYLCASSMDRGKETQYFGPGTRLLVL.

This chain uses TRBV7-2 with TRBJ2-2; 14 positions match TRBD2. This CDR3 contains 16 residues. With 3 bases clipped from V and 6 bases from J, the junction kept 3 bases outside the gene matches. CDR1 is SGHTA and CDR2 is FQGNSA in the germline V gene. CDR3 loop: CASSFEGLAGAGELFF. The CDR3 nucleotides read TGTGCCAGCAGCTTCGAGGGACTAGCGGGGGCCGGGGAGCTGTTTTTT.

The rearrangement joins TRBV18 to TRBJ1-1; maybe TRBD1 (6 bases). The CDR3 has 14 amino acids. CDR1 is KGHSH and CDR2 is LQKENI in the germline V gene. Trimming removed 4 bases from V and 1 base from J, with 10 bases in between. CDR3 coding DNA: TGTGCCAGCTCACGGGAACAGGGGAACACTGAAGCTTTCTTT. The encoded protein is CASSREQGNTEAFF.

The chain couples TRBV5-6 to TRBJ2-7; 8 positions match TRBD1. Unmatched junction bases numbered 8, after V lost 0 bases and J lost 6 bases. The CDR3 consists of 15 residues. The germline gives CDR1 SGHDT, CDR2 YYEEEE. This chain's CDR3 is CASSLGRQGAGEQYF. The DNA for the CDR3 is TGTGCCAGCAGCTTGGGGCGGCAGGGGGCAGGCGAGCAGTACTTC.

This chain connects TRBV3-1 (or the pseudogene TRBV3-2) to TRBJ2-1, with TRBD1 matching 10 bases. The trim removed 4 bases at V and 2 bases at J, leaving 2 bases unmatched. The CDR3 runs to 15 residues. From germline, CDR1 is LGHDT and CDR2 YNNKEL (reference sequence). The CDR3, as DNA: TGTGCCAGCAGCCCGGACAGGGGGACCTACAATGAGCAGTTCTTC. Protein: CASSPDRGTYNEQFF.

The chain recombines TRBV7-3 with TRBJ1-5; 7 nucleotides line up with TRBD1. Germline CDR1 SGHTA, CDR2 FQGTGA. The CDR3 is 15 residues long. V gave up 5 bases and J gave up 5 bases; unmatched junction bases: 9. The CDR3 region is CASSPRQGFDQPQHF. As DNA, the CDR3 is TGTGCCAGCAGCCCGAGACAGGGATTCGATCAGCCCCAGCATTTT.

The genes are TRBV10-3 and TRBJ2-5, with D hard to call. The CDR3 is made up of 14 amino acids. V was pared by 5 bases and J by 0 bases, with 10 bases between. Germline lookup yields CDR1 ENHRY and CDR2 SYGVKD. CDR3 loop: CAISRDMYQETQYF. CDR3 DNA sequence: TGTGCCATCAGTCGCGATATGTACCAAGAGACCCAGTACTTC.